This TCR beta chain was sequenced for a study of shared clonotypes between healthy human individuals. Regarding the study as a whole: The four-donor shared clonotypes exceeded non-shared clonotypes in generation probability, with non-shared ones scoring lower. On the whole, naive subsets had larger estimated richness than memory subsets had.

In the original processing: ImmunoSEQ supplied junction-only sequences lacking quality scores, so filtering was different. Produced via immunoSEQ multiplex PCR; TCRdb's table is partial and in-frame only. V, J and clone size reflect that table, while D and trimming were determined from the DNA. The profile shows more than 850,000 clones, around 78% of them singletons. Memory CD4+ cells were the fraction left after CD45RA+ naive selection. As regards this clone: The target antigen is unknown.

Sequencing input: memory CD4+ T cells from PBMCs. The subset is: CD45RA-negative fraction. The receptor's source is a man aged 18 to 30 in good health. Some clones in this sample may be carry-over from other donors' samples.

In DNA, the CDR3 is TGTGCCAGCAGTGGGACAGGGGATGGCTACACCTTC. Translated: CASSGTGDGYTF. The chain has TRBV28 and TRBJ1-2; 10 nucleotides agree with TRBD1. Germline V lookup: CDR1 MDHEN, CDR2 SYDVKM. V lost 5 bases and J lost 6; bases outside the gene matches: 0. The CDR3 consists of 12 residues.